The 32 T cell receptor beta chains given below trace back to one sample, sequenced in a study of blood T cell repertoires in COVID-19. Sequencing used immunoSEQ multiplex PCR; TCRdb keeps in-frame clones, though not all of them. This table holds roughly 100,000 clones, 87% found once. Sequencing input: peripheral blood. The receptor source for this set is a woman in her thirties with acute or convalescent COVID-19.

The rearrangement uses TRBV4-2 and TRBJ1-3; D may be TRBD1 (5 bases). Trimming took off 6 bases at V and 4 bases at J, with 16 bases between the two ends. Germline CDR1 and CDR2: LGHNA and YNFKEQ. The CDR3 loop spans 15 amino acids. The CDR3 sequence is CASRSSGSVGNTIYF. The CDR3 bases are TGTGCCAGCAGGTCATCAGGGTCGGTGGGAAACACCATATATTTT.

Only a few counts were recorded for this clone. CDR3 coding DNA: TGCAGTGCTAGTTACAGGGCGTCTGGAAACACCATATATTTT. Protein product: CSASYRASGNTIYF. The chain has TRBV20-1 and TRBJ1-3; D is possibly TRBD1 (6 bases). This CDR3 region has 14 residues. Trimming pared 3 bases from V and 1 base from J, leaving 10 bases between. Germline assignment: CDR1 DFQATT and CDR2 SNEGSKA (reference sequence).

This chain connects TRBV20-1 to TRBJ2-3; D possibly corresponds to TRBD1 (6 bases). Looked up from germline, CDR1 is DFQATT and CDR2 is SNEGSKA (reference sequence). The CDR3 covers 14 residues. The V and J ends lost 3 bases and 2 bases respectively, with 12 bases between them. In DNA, the CDR3 is TGCAGTGCTAGTAACAGGGCACACACAGATACGCAGTATTTT. Translated, it gives CSASNRAHTDTQYF.

The gene calls are TRBV7-2 and TRBJ1-5, with TRBD1 as a possible D gene (6 bases). The V gene's germline CDR1 is SGHTA and CDR2 FQGNSA. This CDR3 region has 14 residues. V gave up 5 bases and J gave up 11 bases, with 19 bases separating them. CDR3 in amino acids: CASSTPRGPLTQHF. The DNA for the CDR3 is TGTGCCAGCAGCACACCCAGGGGCCCTCTAACCCAGCATTTT.

The chain uses TRBV6-1 and TRBJ1-3; weak D call: TRBD1 (6 bases). The CDR3 loop spans 13 amino acids. Germline V gives CDR1 MNHNS, CDR2 SASEGT. V was clipped by 7 bases and J by 3 bases, with 10 bases between them. The CDR3 bases are TGTGCCAGCAAGCCGGGACATGGAAACACCATATATTTT. This encodes CASKPGHGNTIYF.

The rearrangement uses TRBV2 and TRBJ1-4; D is perhaps TRBD1 (5 bases). The germline V gene has CDR1 SNHLY and CDR2 FYNNEI. Trimming stripped 3 bases from V and 5 bases from J, with 13 bases between. The CDR3 consists of 15 residues. CDR3 protein: CASSDGQGLNEKLFF. CDR3 bases: TGTGCCAGCAGTGATGGGCAGGGTCTGAATGAAAAACTGTTTTTT.

The genes are TRBV4-1 and TRBJ1-5; D ambiguous. The CDR3 has 15 amino acids. Germline assignment: CDR1 MGHRA and CDR2 YSYEKL. V was pared by 2 bases and J by 7 bases, with 15 bases between. The CDR3 sequence: CASSQLGSSGQPQHF. The CDR3, as DNA: TGCGCCAGCAGCCAACTGGGGTCCTCGGGGCAGCCCCAGCATTTT.

The J gene is TRBJ2-1, the V gene TRBV28; the match to TRBD1 covers 7 bases. Germline CDR1 MDHEN, CDR2 SYDVKM. CDR3 length: 17 residues. The V gene end was trimmed by 5 bases and the J gene end by 9 bases; junction bases not matched to a gene: 19. The CDR3 protein is CASSRPSYRQGNTEQFF. CDR3 coding DNA: TGTGCCAGCAGTCGGCCTTCGTATCGACAGGGTAATACTGAGCAGTTCTTC.

For the CDR3, the DNA is TGCAGTGCTGGAGGGGGAGGAGGCTACACCTTC. Residues: CSAGGGGGYTF. This chain joins TRBV20-1 and TRBJ1-2; tentative D call: TRBD1 (6 bases). V shed 5 bases and J shed 8 bases, with 12 bases lying between them. Germline V gene sequence: CDR1 DFQATT, CDR2 SNEGSKA (reference sequence). This CDR3 contains 11 residues.

The chain is built from TRBV10-1 and TRBJ2-1; 13 bases agree with TRBD2. The germline V gene encodes CDR1 WNHNN and CDR2 SYGVQD (reference sequence). With 7 bases clipped from V and 0 bases from J, the junction kept 15 bases outside the gene matches. The CDR3 extends over 20 amino acids. As DNA, the CDR3 is TGCGCCAGCAAGAGAGACGGGACTAGCGGGGCCGACAGCTCCTACAATGAGCAGTTCTTC. Its protein is CASKRDGTSGADSSYNEQFF.

In its sample, this clone was seen once. The chain recombines TRBV7-9 with TRBJ2-1, with D unclear. V lost 2 bases to trimming and J lost 6 bases, with 17 bases between them. CDR1 is SEHNR, CDR2 FQNEAQ, per germline (reference sequence). The CDR3 has 16 residues. CDR3 protein: CASSLIVRPDFNEQFF. DNA of the CDR3: TGTGCCAGCAGCTTAATTGTGAGACCCGACTTCAATGAGCAGTTCTTC. Full variable domain (outside the CDR3, taken from reference TRBV7-9 and TRBJ2-1): DTGVSQNPRHKITKRGQNVTFRCDPISEHNRLYWYRQTLGQGPEFLTYFQNEAQLEKSRLLSDRFSAERPKGSFSTLEIQRTEQGDSAMYLCASSLIVRPDFNEQFFGPGTRLTVL.

This clone turned up a few times. This chain uses TRBV19 with TRBJ2-1, with TRBD1 matching 7 bases. The J segment lost 10 bases and the V segment lost 4 bases, leaving 4 bases of the junction unmatched. CDR3 length: 12 amino acids. Germline V gene data show CDR1 as LNHDA and CDR2 as SQIVND (reference sequence). The CDR3 bases are TGTGCCAGTAGTACAGGGGGATGGGAGCAGTTCTTC. It is translated as CASSTGGWEQFF.

V and J are TRBV6-6 and TRBJ1-4; 8 bases match TRBD1. Germline-derived CDR1 and CDR2 are MNHNY and SVGAGI (reference sequence). This CDR3 comprises 14 residues. J was trimmed by 7 bases and V by 5 bases; bases with no gene match: 6. The CDR3, as DNA: TGTGCCAGCAGTACCCCTGGACAGGGTGAAAAACTGTTTTTT. Translating gives CASSTPGQGEKLFF.

This chain joins TRBV19 and TRBJ2-7, with a tentative D call TRBD2 (6 bases). V was pared by 4 bases and J by 2 bases, with 15 bases between. The CDR3 spans 15 residues. Germline values: CDR1 LNHDA, CDR2 SQIVND (reference sequence). CDR3 bases: TGTGCCAGTAGTAAGGGACTGAATGGGGCCTACGAGCAGTACTTC. This gives the protein CASSKGLNGAYEQYF. The complete variable domain, with remaining parts taken from reference TRBV19 and TRBJ2-7, reads DGGITQSPKYLFRKEGQNVTLSCEQNLNHDAMYWYRQDPGQGLRLIYYSQIVNDFQKGDIAEGYSVSREKKESFPLTVTSAQKNPTAFYLCASSKGLNGAYEQYFGPGTRLTVT.

This clone has just one count. The rearrangement joins TRBV5-4 to TRBJ1-1; no definite D call. V lost 2 bases, J lost 5 bases, and 13 bases lay in between. CDR1 and CDR2 (germline): SGHNT, YYREEE (reference sequence). There are 14 residues in the CDR3. The CDR3 is CASSFRDLGTEAFF. In DNA form, the CDR3 reads TGTGCCAGCAGCTTCCGGGATCTGGGGACTGAAGCTTTCTTT.

The chain has TRBV6-5 and TRBJ1-1, with D perhaps matching TRBD1 (5 bases). The germline gives CDR1 MNHEY, CDR2 SVGAGI. The CDR3 contains 15 residues. The V gene lost 0 bases and the J gene lost 5 bases, with 13 bases spanning the gap. Here the CDR3 DNA reads TGTGCCAGCAGTTACTCTCACCCTCAGGGAACTGAAGCTTTCTTT. The encoded protein is CASSYSHPQGTEAFF.

The chain employs TRBV9 and TRBJ1-6, with D perhaps matching TRBD1 (5 bases). This CDR3 contains 16 residues. Deletions cut 3 bases from V and 9 bases from J, with 19 bases between. Germline assignment: CDR1 SGDLS and CDR2 YYNGEE. The CDR3 DNA is TGTGCCAGCAGCGGACTTAGTCCTGGGGGGGGTTCACCCCTCCACTTT. Translation gives CASSGLSPGGGSPLHF.

The J gene is TRBJ1-2, the V gene TRBV28; 11 bases align to TRBD1. Germline V gene lookup returns CDR1 MDHEN and CDR2 SYDVKM. This CDR3 is 15 amino acids long. V was pared by 11 bases and J by 3 bases, with 11 bases of the junction left unmatched. CDR3 sequence (DNA): TGTGCCCTAAGGGACAGGGGGAATACAGACTATGGCTACACCTTC. Its protein product is CALRDRGNTDYGYTF.

The chain is built from TRBV18 and TRBJ1-1; 11 nucleotides align to TRBD1. The V gene end was trimmed by 5 bases and the J gene end by 3 bases; junction bases not matched to a gene: 2. This CDR3 region has 14 residues. From germline, CDR1 is KGHSH and CDR2 LQKENI. The CDR3 DNA sequence: TGTGCCAGCTCATCGGGACAGGGGGACACTGAAGCTTTCTTT. It specifies CASSSGQGDTEAFF.

The CDR3 coding sequence is TGTGCCAGCAGCTTGAGGACAGGGCCCCACGAGCAGTACTTC. Its protein is CASSLRTGPHEQYF. The chain couples TRBV11-1 to TRBJ2-7; 8 bases map to TRBD1. In germline, CDR1 is SGHAT, CDR2 FQDESV (reference sequence). Germline trimming cut 3 bases from V and 5 bases from J; bases unmatched to any gene: 6. This CDR3 is built from 14 residues. Together with reference TRBV11-1 and TRBJ2-7, the CDR3 gives the full variable domain: EAEVAQSPRYKITEKSQAVAFWCDPISGHATLYWYRQILGQGPELLVQFQDESVVDDSQLPKDRFSAERLKGVDSTLKIQPAELGDSAMYLCASSLRTGPHEQYFGPGTRLTVT.

The gene calls are TRBV18 and TRBJ1-1; 7 bases align to TRBD1. Per germline, CDR1 KGHSH and CDR2 LQKENI. The CDR3 is made up of 13 amino acids. V lost 6 bases, J lost 4 bases, and 5 bases stayed unmatched. The CDR3 nucleotides are TGTGCCAGCTCTAAGGGGGCCAGCACTGAAGCTTTCTTT. Its protein is CASSKGASTEAFF. The full variable domain, in which reference TRBV18 and TRBJ1-1 provide the parts outside the CDR3, is NAGVMQNPRHLVRRRGQEARLRCSPMKGHSHVYWYRQLPEEGLKFMVYLQKENIIDESGMPKERFSAEFPKEGPSILRIQQVVRGDSAAYFCASSKGASTEAFFGQGTRLTVV.

In the case of this clone: Other DNA sequences of this sample code for an identical CDR3. The chain has TRBV14 and TRBJ1-2; D is undetermined. CDR3 length: 13 amino acids. Per germline, CDR1 SGHDN and CDR2 FVKESK. V was pared by 3 bases and J by 4 bases, with 9 bases between. The CDR3 is CASSQGRSYGYTF. CDR3 nucleotide sequence: TGTGCCAGCAGCCAGGGCAGGTCCTATGGCTACACCTTC.

The rearrangement links TRBV27 to TRBJ2-7; 8 positions match TRBD1. This CDR3 is built from 14 residues. Trimming removed 3 bases from V and 3 bases from J; junction bases left unmatched: 4. Germline CDR1 MNHEY, CDR2 SMNVEV (reference sequence). CDR3 in amino acids: CASSFPGQVYEQYF. The CDR3 DNA follows: TGTGCCAGCAGTTTCCCGGGACAGGTCTACGAGCAGTACTTC.

V usage is TRBV30 and J usage is TRBJ1-1; D might be TRBD1 (6 bases). The V end was cut by 3 bases, the J end by 10 bases, with 15 bases between. CDR1 and CDR2 from the germline V gene are GTSNPN and SVGIG (reference sequence). The CDR3 runs 12 residues. DNA for the CDR3: TGTGCCTGGAGCCGACAGGCAGGCGGAGCTTTCTTT. Protein product: CAWSRQAGGAFF.

This clone was counted between two and nine times. This specimen includes other DNA sequences encoding the same CDR3. The chain joins TRBV9 to TRBJ1-5, with unresolved D. Trimming removed 0 bases from V and 1 base from J, with 11 bases in between. The germline V gene has CDR1 SGDLS and CDR2 YYNGEE. CDR3 length: 16 amino acids. The CDR3 protein is CASSVGPTLSNQPQHF. The CDR3 DNA follows: TGTGCCAGCAGCGTAGGTCCGACACTGAGCAATCAGCCCCAGCATTTT. The full variable domain, in which reference TRBV9 and TRBJ1-5 provide the parts outside the CDR3, is DSGVTQTPKHLITATGQRVTLRCSPRSGDLSVYWYQQSLDQGLQFLIQYYNGEERAKGNILERFSAQQFPDLHSELNLSSLELGDSALYFCASSVGPTLSNQPQHFGDGTRLSIL.

This clone was seen a single time. This rearrangement joins TRBV7-9 to TRBJ2-1; 8 bases match TRBD2. This CDR3 is 14 amino acids long. From germline, CDR1 is SEHNR and CDR2 FQNEAQ (reference sequence). The J segment lost 1 base and the V segment lost 8 bases, leaving 4 bases of the junction unmatched. The CDR3 loop reads CASYAGGSYNEQFF. The CDR3 DNA sequence: TGTGCCAGCTATGCGGGGGGTTCCTACAATGAGCAGTTCTTC.

This clone has only one observation. The chain joins TRBV29-1 to TRBJ1-2, with D possibly being TRBD1 (6 bases). Trimming took off 6 bases at V and 1 base at J, with 15 bases between the two ends. The CDR3 runs 14 residues. CDR1 and CDR2 (germline): SQVTM, ANQGSEA. The CDR3 is CSVAGRGLNYGYTF. CDR3 in DNA: TGCAGCGTCGCCGGCAGGGGCCTTAACTATGGCTACACCTTC.

The rearrangement links TRBV29-1 to TRBJ1-5; TRBD1 matches at 7 bases. Germline V gives CDR1 SQVTM, CDR2 ANQGSEA. With 6 bases clipped from V and 2 bases from J, the junction kept 7 bases outside the gene matches. This CDR3 region has 14 residues. CDR3: CSVARGTGNQPQHF. The CDR3 bases are TGCAGCGTCGCCCGGGGGACAGGCAATCAGCCCCAGCATTTT.

The chain couples TRBV11-1 to TRBJ1-1; D is uncertain. The CDR3 spans 15 residues. V lost 5 bases and J lost 7, with 20 bases in between. CDR1 and CDR2 from the germline V gene are SGHAT and FQDESV (reference sequence). This chain's CDR3 is CASSEAPGAAFEAFF. The CDR3 DNA reads TGTGCCAGCAGCGAAGCCCCAGGAGCGGCCTTTGAAGCTTTCTTT.

The CDR3 DNA is TGTGCCGTCGGGACGGGGGGCCGCTCCTACAATGAGCAGTTCTTC. This codes for CAVGTGGRSYNEQFF. The rearrangement uses TRBV10-3 and TRBJ2-1, with D possibly being TRBD2 (7 bases). This CDR3 contains 15 residues. Germline CDR1 ENHRY, CDR2 SYGVKD. Trimming pared 11 bases from V and 0 bases from J, leaving 17 bases between.

This clone came up once. This chain uses TRBV19 with TRBJ2-7; TRBD1 matches 7 bases. Looked up from germline, CDR1 is LNHDA and CDR2 is SQIVND (reference sequence). The V segment lost 7 bases and the J segment 2 bases; nucleotides outside the gene matches: 11. CDR3 length equals 15 residues. The CDR3 coding sequence is TGTGCCAGTAAGACCCAATTAGGGGGCCCCTACGAGCAGTACTTC. This translates into CASKTQLGGPYEQYF.

CDR3 nucleotide sequence: TGTGCCAGCAGCTTAGATGGGGGACTATACGAGCAGTACTTC. As protein: CASSLDGGLYEQYF. The rearrangement joins TRBV7-9 to TRBJ2-7; TRBD2 aligns across 7 bases. The CDR3 has 14 residues. V lost 1 base and J lost 4; bases outside the gene matches: 4. Per the germline V gene, CDR1 is SEHNR and CDR2 is FQNEAQ (reference sequence).